The rows below give T cell receptor beta chains drawn from one sample of a study of T cell repertoires in cytomegalovirus infection. Using its own MiXCR run on the reads, TCRdb lists one record per CDR3 protein. The top ten hold roughly 14% of the sample, which has 380,000 or so distinct CDR3 sequences, about a third seen once. These receptors' antigens are unknown. The sample consisted of cultured PBMCs, taken from culture after CMV antigen stimulation. The origin of the receptors is a human donor in good health (CMV status not recorded). Some clones in this sample may be carry-over from other donors' samples. Both conserved end residues are part of each CDR3. A D gene is named only where the DNA matches it firmly. Rows may omit the clone size; those that give it use once, few, many or a size class.

j_gene	abundance	d_gene	v_gene	CDR3aa	CDR3nt
TRBJ2-5	NA	NA	TRBV7-2	CASSLRLEGETQYF	TGTGCCAGCAGCTTAAGGTTGGAGGGGGAGACCCAGTACTTC
TRBJ2-1	few	NA	TRBV24-1	CATSDALGTPTYNEQFF	TGTGCCACCAGTGACGCACTCGGGACACCAACCTACAATGAGCAGTTCTTC
TRBJ1-6	NA	NA	TRBV12-3/TRBV12-4	CASSLEQSPLHF	TGTGCCAGCAGTTTAGAACAATCACCCCTCCACTTT
TRBJ2-7	NA	NA	TRBV7-2	CASSKPGLTYEQYF	TGTGCCAGCAGCAAACCGGGACTTACCTACGAGCAGTACTTC
TRBJ2-6	NA	NA	TRBV7-2	CASSSFGSGANVLTF	TGTGCCAGCAGCTCCTTTGGCTCTGGGGCCAACGTCCTGACTTTC
TRBJ1-2	NA	TRBD1	TRBV5-4	CASSYKPGQEVYGYTF	TGTGCCAGCAGCTACAAGCCGGGACAGGAAGTCTATGGCTACACCTTC
TRBJ1-2	NA	NA	TRBV4-3	CASSTLGGVYGYTF	TGCGCCAGCAGCACCCTGGGGGGAGTCTATGGCTACACCTTC
TRBJ1-5	few	NA	TRBV12-3/TRBV12-4	CASSGRFNQPQHF	TGTGCCAGCAGCGGCCGATTCAACCAGCCCCAGCATTTT
TRBJ2-1	few	TRBD2	TRBV12-3/TRBV12-4	CASSPRASGSSYNEQFF	TGTGCCAGCAGCCCCAGGGCTAGCGGGAGCTCCTACAATGAGCAGTTCTTC
TRBJ2-6	NA	NA	TRBV4-3	CASSQAAAPGANVLTF	TGCGCCAGCAGCCAGGCGGCGGCCCCTGGGGCCAACGTCCTGACTTTC
TRBJ2-7	NA	NA	TRBV27	CASSLGRLARYEQYF	TGTGCCAGCAGTTTAGGTCGGCTAGCTCGGTACGAGCAGTACTTC
TRBJ2-7	few	TRBD1	TRBV6-1	CASKLEQGAYEQYF	TGTGCCAGCAAGCTTGAGCAGGGGGCTTACGAGCAGTACTTC
TRBJ1-2	few	NA	TRBV11-2	CASSLVLGLYGYTF	TGTGCCAGCAGCCTAGTATTAGGCCTCTATGGCTACACCTTC
TRBJ2-3	few	NA	TRBV28	CASSFVGQSYTQYF	TGTGCCAGCAGTTTCGTCGGGCAGTCCTATACGCAGTATTTT
TRBJ2-3	many	NA	TRBV4-2	CASSPGGDTQYF	TGTGCCAGCAGCCCCGGGGGAGATACGCAGTATTTT
TRBJ1-4	NA	NA	TRBV7-6	CASSSSPTNGWLEKLFF	TGTGCCAGCAGCTCGTCCCCAACAAACGGGTGGCTGGAAAAACTGTTTTTT
TRBJ1-2	once	NA	TRBV29-1	CSVDGATF	TGCAGCGTTGACGGGGCCACCTTC
TRBJ2-5	many	NA	TRBV7-2	CASSLAGSGETQYF	TGTGCCAGCAGCTTAGCCGGGAGTGGGGAGACCCAGTACTTC
TRBJ2-3	many	TRBD2	TRBV12-3/TRBV12-4	CASRPGSGSPDTQYF	TGTGCCAGCAGACCCGGAAGCGGGAGTCCAGATACGCAGTATTTT
TRBJ2-2	once	NA	TRBV12-3/TRBV12-4	CASRRGTTGELFF	TGTGCCAGCAGGAGAGGGACGACCGGGGAGCTGTTTTTT
TRBJ2-1	NA	NA	TRBV6-6	CASSNLREQFF	TGTGCCAGCAGTAACCTAAGGGAGCAGTTCTTC
TRBJ2-3	many	NA	TRBV11-2	CASSLLEWEGITDTQYF	TGTGCCAGCAGCTTACTCGAGTGGGAAGGGATCACAGATACGCAGTATTTT
TRBJ2-7	few	TRBD2	TRBV6-6	CASSYLRGGYEQYF	TGTGCCAGCAGTTACCTGCGGGGGGGCTACGAGCAGTACTTC
TRBJ1-5	NA	NA	TRBV20-1	CSASSPPWGGSNQPQHF	TGCAGTGCTAGTAGTCCTCCTTGGGGAGGGAGCAATCAGCCCCAGCATTTT
TRBJ2-1	few	TRBD2	TRBV11-2	CASSLEAGAGPYNEQFF	TGTGCCAGCAGCTTAGAGGCGGGAGCCGGCCCCTACAATGAGCAGTTCTTC
TRBJ2-5	NA	TRBD1	TRBV7-3	CASSAAGTAQETQYF	TGTGCCAGCAGCGCCGCCGGGACAGCCCAAGAGACCCAGTACTTC
TRBJ2-6	once	TRBD1	TRBV11-2	CASSNRDRGSSGANVLTF	TGTGCCAGCAGCAACCGGGACAGGGGCTCCTCTGGGGCCAACGTCCTGACTTTC
TRBJ2-3	NA	TRBD2	TRBV30	CAWSYVAGGADTQYF	TGTGCCTGGAGTTACGTGGCGGGAGGGGCAGATACGCAGTATTTT
TRBJ2-7	NA	TRBD1	TRBV6-5	CANRDREKNEQYF	TGTGCCAACCGGGACAGGGAAAAAAACGAGCAGTACTTC
TRBJ2-1	many	NA	TRBV7-2	CASSFYGRGGYNEQFF	TGTGCCAGCAGCTTCTATGGTCGAGGGGGTTACAATGAGCAGTTCTTC
TRBJ1-5	NA	NA	TRBV4-2	CASSQEGPSQPQHF	TGTGCCAGCAGCCAAGAAGGGCCCAGCCAGCCCCAGCATTTT
TRBJ2-7	few	TRBD2	TRBV10-3	CAISDPLGRLAGSYEQYF	TGTGCCATCAGTGACCCGCTAGGCCGCTTAGCGGGCTCCTACGAGCAGTACTTC
TRBJ2-4	once	NA	TRBV4-1	CASSQLLRTKNIQYF	TGCGCCAGCAGCCAACTGTTGAGAACCAAAAACATTCAGTACTTC
TRBJ2-1	many	TRBD1	TRBV7-8	CASSGRARQGWNEQFF	TGTGCCAGCAGCGGCCGCGCCCGACAGGGGTGGAATGAGCAGTTCTTC
TRBJ2-7	NA	TRBD1	TRBV28	CASSTPRDRVVYEQYF	TGTGCCAGCAGCACCCCCCGGGACAGGGTCGTTTACGAGCAGTACTTC
TRBJ2-1	few	NA	TRBV7-9	CASSLSLSYNEQFF	TGTGCCAGCAGCTTATCGTTGTCCTACAATGAGCAGTTCTTC
TRBJ2-1	NA	NA	TRBV4-1	CASSQVLLGNEQFF	TGCGCCAGCAGCCAAGTTCTCTTGGGGAATGAGCAGTTCTTC
TRBJ1-5	many	NA	TRBV7-8	CASSLVTGGQPQHF	TGTGCCAGCAGCTTAGTTACTGGAGGCCAGCCCCAGCATTTT
TRBJ2-1	NA	TRBD2	TRBV2	CASSEAAVAGGRSYNEQFF	TGTGCCAGCAGTGAAGCGGCGGTAGCGGGAGGTCGTTCCTACAATGAGCAGTTCTTC
TRBJ1-2	NA	NA	TRBV27	CASSSGRENYGYTF	TGTGCCAGCAGTTCGGGACGGGAAAACTATGGCTACACCTTC
TRBJ1-1	NA	NA	TRBV20-1	CSASYTEAFF	TGCAGTGCTTCCTACACTGAAGCTTTCTTT